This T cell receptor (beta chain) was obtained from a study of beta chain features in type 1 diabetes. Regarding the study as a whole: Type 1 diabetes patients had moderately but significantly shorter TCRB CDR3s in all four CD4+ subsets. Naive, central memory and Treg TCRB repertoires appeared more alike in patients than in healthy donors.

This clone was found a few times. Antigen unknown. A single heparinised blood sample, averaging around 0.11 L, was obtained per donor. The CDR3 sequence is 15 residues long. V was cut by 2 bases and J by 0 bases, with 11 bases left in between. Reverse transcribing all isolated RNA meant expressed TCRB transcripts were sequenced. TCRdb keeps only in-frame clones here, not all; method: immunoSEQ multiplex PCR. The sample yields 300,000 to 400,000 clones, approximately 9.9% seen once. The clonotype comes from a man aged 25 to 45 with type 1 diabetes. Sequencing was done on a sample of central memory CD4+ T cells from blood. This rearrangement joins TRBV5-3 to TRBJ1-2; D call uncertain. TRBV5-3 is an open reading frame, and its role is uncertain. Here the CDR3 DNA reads TGTGCCAGAAGCTTCCCGGGATCCTCTAACTATGGCTACACCTTC. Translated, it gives CARSFPGSSNYGYTF.